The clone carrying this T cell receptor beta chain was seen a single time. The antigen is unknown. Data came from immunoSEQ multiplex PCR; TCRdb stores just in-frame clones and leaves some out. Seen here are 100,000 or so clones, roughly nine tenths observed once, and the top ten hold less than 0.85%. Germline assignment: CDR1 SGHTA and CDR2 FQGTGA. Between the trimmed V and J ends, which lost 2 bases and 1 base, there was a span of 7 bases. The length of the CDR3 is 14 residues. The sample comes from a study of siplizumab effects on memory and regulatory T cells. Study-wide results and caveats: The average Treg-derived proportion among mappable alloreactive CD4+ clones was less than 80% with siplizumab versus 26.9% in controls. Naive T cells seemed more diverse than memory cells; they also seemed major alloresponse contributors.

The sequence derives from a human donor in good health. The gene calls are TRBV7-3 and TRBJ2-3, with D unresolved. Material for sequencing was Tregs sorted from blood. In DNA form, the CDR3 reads TGTGCCAGCAGCTTATTCGGACGCACAGATACGCAGTATTTT. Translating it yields CASSLFGRTDTQYF.